The 30 T cell receptor beta chains below were found in one sample sequenced in a study of OX40 agonist ivuxolimab in advanced cancers. This table comes from immunoSEQ multiplex PCR, and its TCRdb copy is limited to in-frame clones, with some not included. In the table there are around 110,000 clones, around nine tenths of which are singletons. Sequenced here: CD4+ or CD8+ T cells sorted from blood, sampled in a trial of the OX40 agonist ivuxolimab. Source of these receptors: an adult with an advanced solid tumor such as melanoma, head and neck, liver or kidney cancer.

The J gene is TRBJ2-7, the V gene TRBV5-1, with 7 bases identical to TRBD1. The CDR3 runs to 20 residues. Germline CDR1 and CDR2: SGHRS and YFSETQ. V was clipped by 4 bases and J by 4 bases; unmatched bases: 26. The CDR3 loop is CASSGETTGQRLSWGYEQYF. Written as DNA, the CDR3 is TGCGCCAGCAGCGGGGAAACGACGGGACAGCGATTAAGCTGGGGTTACGAGCAGTACTTC.

This chain links TRBV13 with TRBJ2-3; tentative D call: TRBD1 (6 bases). Per the germline V gene, CDR1 is PRHDT and CDR2 is FYEKMQ (reference sequence). The V gene lost 6 bases and the J gene lost 3 bases, with 10 bases spanning the gap. The CDR3 is 13 amino acids. Here the CDR3 reads CASSRQETDTQYF. CDR3 nucleotides: TGTGCCAGCAGTAGACAGGAAACAGATACGCAGTATTTT.

This clone was recorded once. This chain joins TRBV27 and TRBJ1-3; 8 bases line up with TRBD1. The CDR3 length is 16 residues. Trimming took 8 bases from V and 4 from J; bases not matched to a gene: 13. Germline V lookup: CDR1 MNHEY, CDR2 SMNVEV (reference sequence). This CDR3 reads CASSDRGRGLGNTIYF. As DNA, the CDR3 is TGTGCCAGCTCCGACAGGGGCCGCGGATTGGGAAACACCATATATTTT.

This chain connects TRBV6-5 to TRBJ1-6; D not certain. The V gene's germline CDR1 is MNHEY and CDR2 SVGAGI. CDR3 length equals 14 residues. V shed 4 bases and J shed 0 bases, with 4 bases lying between them. The CDR3 DNA sequence: TGTGCCAGCAGTTTTAGCTCCTATAATTCACCCCTCCACTTT. Protein product: CASSFSSYNSPLHF.

The chain employs TRBV6-6 and TRBJ2-7; 8 bases map to TRBD1. Germline values: CDR1 MNHNY, CDR2 SVGAGI (reference sequence). The CDR3 has 15 amino acids. With 6 bases clipped from V and 0 bases from J, the junction kept 7 bases outside the gene matches. The CDR3 region is CASSRHGQGSYEQYF. CDR3 coding DNA: TGTGCCAGCAGCCGGCATGGACAGGGCTCCTACGAGCAGTACTTC.

J is TRBJ2-1 and V is TRBV10-1, with 8 nucleotides matching TRBD1. Germline V lookup: CDR1 WNHNN, CDR2 SYGVQD (reference sequence). V lost 8 bases and J lost 9; bases outside the gene matches: 9. This CDR3 comprises 13 residues. CDR3 nucleotide sequence: TGCGCCAGCGGAAGGGACAGGTTGGCTGAGCAGTTCTTC. It translates to CASGRDRLAEQFF.

The J gene is TRBJ2-6, the V gene TRBV13; no firm D call. Germline CDR1 is PRHDT and CDR2 is FYEKMQ (reference sequence). This CDR3 is built from 16 residues. Trimming stripped 2 bases from V and 0 bases from J, with 8 bases between. In DNA, the CDR3 is TGTGCCAGCAGCTTATTGTCTGGCTCTGGGGCCAACGTCCTGACTTTC. This gives the protein CASSLLSGSGANVLTF.

J is TRBJ2-3 and V is TRBV7-2, with 8 bases lining up with TRBD2. There are 16 residues in the CDR3. J gave up 0 bases and V 2 bases, and 4 bases lay outside the gene matches. Germline V lookup: CDR1 SGHTA, CDR2 FQGNSA. CDR3 sequence reads: CASSLLASGSTDTQYF. Written as DNA, the CDR3 is TGTGCCAGCAGCTTACTGGCTAGCGGGAGCACAGATACGCAGTATTTT.

This clone came up once. The chain has TRBV6-1 and TRBJ1-2; unclear D gene. The CDR3 consists of 12 residues. Germline-derived CDR1 and CDR2 are MNHNS and SASEGT. Between the trimmed V and J ends, which lost 4 bases and 4 bases, there was a span of 7 bases. The chain's CDR3 is CASSAPAYGYTF. CDR3 nucleotides: TGTGCCAGCAGTGCCCCGGCCTATGGCTACACCTTC.

V gene TRBV2 combines with J gene TRBJ2-5, with 11 nucleotides matching TRBD2. This CDR3 has 15 residues. With V trimmed by 4 bases and J by 4 bases, 5 bases remained unmatched. Germline assignment: CDR1 SNHLY and CDR2 FYNNEI. The DNA for the CDR3 is TGTGCCAGCAGTGGCGGCCTAGCGGGGGGAGAGACCCAGTACTTC. It codes for CASSGGLAGGETQYF.

The chain links TRBV30 to TRBJ2-3, with D possibly TRBD2 on 6 matching bases. Between the trimmed V and J ends, which lost 5 bases and 1 base, there was a span of 7 bases. The CDR3 extends over 12 amino acids. Germline loops: CDR1 GTSNPN, CDR2 SVGIG (reference sequence). The CDR3 coding sequence is TGTGCCTGGGGGAGGCGCACAGATACGCAGTATTTT. It translates to CAWGRRTDTQYF.

Here the CDR3 reads CASSLSPQETQYF. DNA of the CDR3: TGTGCCAGCAGCTTATCCCCACAAGAGACCCAGTACTTC. This chain joins TRBV7-9 and TRBJ2-5; no firm D call. Per the germline V gene, CDR1 is SEHNR and CDR2 is FQNEAQ (reference sequence). The CDR3 extends over 13 amino acids. V was clipped by 2 bases and J by 2 bases, with 6 bases between them.

The sample holds one count of this clone. The J gene is TRBJ1-2, the V gene TRBV4-1; maybe TRBD1 (6 bases). CDR3 size: 15 residues. The V gene's germline CDR1 is MGHRA and CDR2 YSYEKL. The V gene lost 4 bases and the J gene lost 4 bases, with 16 bases spanning the gap. The CDR3: CASSPDRHLPYGYTF. The CDR3 DNA reads as TGCGCCAGCAGCCCTGACAGGCACCTACCCTATGGCTACACCTTC.

This sequence joins TRBV5-1 and TRBJ2-3, with D perhaps given as TRBD1 or TRBD2 (5 bases each). This CDR3 region has 16 residues. Germline-derived CDR1 and CDR2 are SGHRS and YFSETQ. V lost 3 bases, J lost 2 bases, and 16 bases lay in between. The CDR3 spells CASSSDGDGSTDTQYF. The CDR3 region has the DNA TGCGCCAGCAGCTCGGATGGGGACGGATCCACAGATACGCAGTATTTT.

The chain is built from TRBV19 and TRBJ1-5, with D possibly being TRBD1 (5 bases). V shed 3 bases and J shed 3 bases, with 9 bases lying between them. Germline V lookup: CDR1 LNHDA, CDR2 SQIVND (reference sequence). CDR3 length equals 14 residues. The CDR3: CASSIGAPNQPQHF. As DNA, the CDR3 is TGTGCCAGTAGTATTGGGGCACCCAATCAGCCCCAGCATTTT.

V usage is TRBV4-3 and J usage is TRBJ2-3; 9 bases line up with TRBD1. Germline V lookup: CDR1 LGHNA, CDR2 YSLEER. This CDR3 comprises 19 residues. After removal of 2 bases from V and 3 bases from J, the junction contained 15 bases not matched to a gene. The DNA of the CDR3 is TGCGCCAGCAGCCAAAGGTCAACAGGGGGGACAGGGAGAACAGATACGCAGTATTTT. Its protein is CASSQRSTGGTGRTDTQYF.

V and J are TRBV28 and TRBJ1-5; maybe TRBD1 (5 bases). V dropped 6 bases and J dropped 1 base, with 10 bases sitting between them. The CDR3 runs 14 residues. The germline CDR1 and CDR2 sequences are MDHEN and SYDVKM. CDR3 DNA sequence: TGTGCCAGCAGCACGTACAGGAGCAATCAGCCCCAGCATTTT. It yields the protein CASSTYRSNQPQHF.

As regards this clone: Other DNA sequences in the sample encode the same CDR3. This chain uses TRBV6-6 with TRBJ1-1; possibly TRBD1 for D (5 bases). Germline V lookup: CDR1 MNHNY, CDR2 SVGAGI (reference sequence). V was shortened by 9 bases and J by 1 base, with 12 bases between the two germline ends. The CDR3 spans 13 residues. The CDR3 protein is CASSPQGNTEAFF. The CDR3 nucleotides are TGTGCCAGTTCTCCCCAGGGGAACACTGAAGCTTTCTTT.

This chain links TRBV9 with TRBJ1-6; D unclear. The CDR3 extends over 14 amino acids. With 3 bases removed from V and 0 bases from J, the gap between germline ends came to 4 bases. Germline CDR1 SGDLS, CDR2 YYNGEE. The chain's CDR3 is CASSEGSYNSPLHF. Written as DNA, the CDR3 is TGTGCCAGCAGCGAGGGCTCCTATAATTCACCCCTCCACTTT.

V usage is TRBV15 and J usage is TRBJ2-5, with D unresolved. The CDR3 is 15 amino acids. With 0 bases removed from V and 5 bases from J, the gap between germline ends came to 13 bases. Per the germline V gene, CDR1 is LNHNV and CDR2 is YYDKDF (reference sequence). This CDR3 is CATSRDSGTRETQYF. CDR3 in DNA: TGTGCCACCAGCAGAGATTCGGGTACCCGGGAGACCCAGTACTTC.

The CDR3 region is CASSFRGAGKNYGYTF. The CDR3 DNA follows: TGTGCCAGCAGTTTTCGTGGGGCGGGCAAGAACTATGGCTACACCTTC. The chain uses TRBV28 and TRBJ1-2; D may be TRBD1 (5 bases). Trimming removed 3 bases at V and 2 bases at J, with 16 bases between. Per germline, CDR1 MDHEN and CDR2 SYDVKM. The CDR3 has 16 amino acids.

The rearrangement joins TRBV7-2 to TRBJ2-7; TRBD2 agrees at 8 bases. Germline V gives CDR1 SGHTA, CDR2 FQGNSA. The CDR3 extends over 14 amino acids. CDR3 sequence: CAIREGFPSYEQYF. The CDR3 coding sequence is TGTGCGATCCGGGAGGGGTTTCCCTCCTACGAGCAGTACTTC. The full variable domain, its missing parts supplied by reference TRBV7-2 and TRBJ2-7, is GAGVSQSPSNKVTEKGKDVELRCDPISGHTALYWYRQSLGQGLEFLIYFQGNSAPDKSGLPSDRFSAERTGGSVSTLTIQRTQQEDSAVYLCAIREGFPSYEQYFGPGTRLTVT.

V gene TRBV10-3 combines with J gene TRBJ2-7; no clear D. The ends were cut back, 5 bases at V and 2 bases at J, with 4 bases in the middle. The CDR3 has 11 residues. Per the germline V gene, CDR1 is ENHRY and CDR2 is SYGVKD. The CDR3 region has the DNA TGTGCCATCAGTAACACCTACGAGCAGTACTTC. It yields the protein CAISNTYEQYF.

This clone was counted only a few times. The CDR3 sequence: CAWKLAMNTEAFF. DNA of the CDR3: TGTGCCTGGAAGCTAGCTATGAACACTGAAGCTTTCTTT. The chain couples TRBV30 to TRBJ1-1; no clear D. CDR3 length: 13 residues. From germline, CDR1 is GTSNPN and CDR2 SVGIG (reference sequence). Trimming stripped 4 bases from V and 0 bases from J, with 9 bases between.

V is TRBV7-9 and J is TRBJ1-4, with D perhaps matching TRBD1 (5 bases). V was pared by 8 bases and J by 8 bases, with 15 bases between. The V gene's germline CDR1 is SEHNR and CDR2 FQNEAQ (reference sequence). There are 13 residues in the CDR3. The CDR3 bases are TGTGCCAGCGGCCCAGGGTTTCCGGAAAAACTGTTTTTT. This sequence encodes CASGPGFPEKLFF.

This sequence joins TRBV28 and TRBJ1-4; a possible D gene is TRBD1 (6 bases). The CDR3 spans 14 residues. With 5 bases removed from V and 2 bases from J, the gap between germline ends came to 9 bases. The germline V gene has CDR1 MDHEN and CDR2 SYDVKM. The CDR3 here is CASSPGQTNEKLFF. CDR3 nucleotides: TGTGCCAGCAGTCCCGGACAGACTAATGAAAAACTGTTTTTT.

This sequence joins TRBV6-5 and TRBJ2-5, with 10 bases matching TRBD2. The V gene end was trimmed by 6 bases and the J gene end by 5 bases; junction bases not matched to a gene: 3. Germline assignment: CDR1 MNHEY and CDR2 SVGAGI. The length of the CDR3 is 13 residues. This chain's CDR3 is CASRRTSGETQYF. The CDR3 DNA reads TGTGCCAGCAGGCGGACTAGCGGCGAGACCCAGTACTTC.

In this sample, this clone turned up once. The chain combines TRBV28 with TRBJ1-1; D is ambiguous. Germline V gene lookup returns CDR1 MDHEN and CDR2 SYDVKM. This CDR3 has 16 amino acids. The V end was cut by 6 bases, the J end by 0 bases, with 17 bases between. CDR3 region: CASRSSGWGVNTEAFF. In DNA, the CDR3 is TGTGCCAGCAGGTCGTCGGGTTGGGGTGTGAACACTGAAGCTTTCTTT.

The V call is TRBV7-8, the J call TRBJ1-5; D may be TRBD1 (5 bases). Germline V gene sequence: CDR1 SGHVS, CDR2 FQNEAQ. V gave up 5 bases and J gave up 0 bases, with 14 bases separating them. The length of the CDR3 is 16 residues. The CDR3 DNA is TGTGCCAGCAGCCTCCACGAGACAGATAGCAATCAGCCCCAGCATTTT. This sequence encodes CASSLHETDSNQPQHF.

This clone occurred once. The J gene is TRBJ1-2, the V gene TRBV6-5; D is perhaps TRBD1 (5 bases). Germline V gives CDR1 MNHEY, CDR2 SVGAGI. V gave up 5 bases and J gave up 3 bases, with 13 bases separating them. The CDR3 has 14 residues. CDR3 region: CASSPGRLDYGYTF. In nucleotides, the CDR3 is TGTGCCAGCAGTCCGGGACGCTTAGACTATGGCTACACCTTC.